These 30 T cell receptor beta chains were all obtained from the same sample, sequenced in a study of post-analysis software for immune sequencing data. General study findings and limits: TRBV5-6, TRBV5-1 and TRBV20-1 belonged to a set of roughly 5 TRBV segments that were more frequent in patients than controls.

What these receptors recognize is not known. Prepared libraries of TCR beta cDNA carried unique molecular identifiers. Using its own MiXCR run on the PCR reads, TCRdb lists one record per CDR3 protein. The sample yields about 770,000 distinct CDR3 sequences, more than 45% seen once. The source material was blood. These receptor sequences come from a girl aged 10-17 years with multiple sclerosis.

V and J are TRBV7-2 and TRBJ2-1; 9 bases line up with TRBD1. The germline CDR1 and CDR2 sequences are SGHTA and FQGNSA. Trimming removed 3 bases from V and 3 bases from J; junction bases left unmatched: 3. The CDR3 length is 15 residues. CDR3 residues: CASSFGQGLYNEQFF. The CDR3 bases are TGTGCCAGCAGCTTCGGACAGGGGCTCTACAATGAGCAGTTCTTC.

The rearrangement joins TRBV15 to TRBJ2-7; D is possibly TRBD2 (6 bases). The CDR3 length is 13 residues. Between the trimmed V and J ends, which lost 0 bases and 7 bases, there was a span of 10 bases. Per germline, CDR1 LNHNV and CDR2 YYDKDF (reference sequence). Written as DNA, the CDR3 is TGTGCCACCAGCAGAGATGGGCGGGGTGAGCAGTACTTC. Translated, it gives CATSRDGRGEQYF.

The J gene is TRBJ2-7, the V gene TRBV6-1; TRBD1 might be the D (6 bases). The CDR3 length is 13 residues. V lost 4 bases to trimming and J lost 7 bases, with 14 bases between them. CDR1 MNHNS and CDR2 SASEGT come from the germline V gene. The CDR3 nucleotides read TGTGCCAGCAGTGGGGGGCCGCAATTAGAGCAGTACTTC. It specifies CASSGGPQLEQYF.

The rearrangement joins TRBV29-1 to TRBJ2-7; D gene uncertain. Germline values: CDR1 SQVTM, CDR2 ANQGSEA. The V end lost 6 bases, the J end lost 5 bases, and 11 bases lay between the germline ends. The CDR3 covers 11 residues. Here the CDR3 reads CSVDLNNEQYF. DNA of the CDR3: TGCAGCGTCGATCTTAATAACGAGCAGTACTTC.

The chain employs TRBV29-1 and TRBJ2-5, with D unresolved. CDR1 and CDR2 (germline): SQVTM, ANQGSEA. V dropped 4 bases and J dropped 11 bases, with 23 bases sitting between them. The CDR3 is 14 amino acids. In DNA, the CDR3 is TGCAGCGTTGTGCTTTTCGGATCTGCCTACGGGCAGTACTTC. The encoded protein is CSVVLFGSAYGQYF.

The chain links TRBV4-3 to TRBJ2-5, with D hard to call. The CDR3 has 11 residues. V lost 10 bases and J 3 bases, leaving 9 bases between the germline ends. Germline V gives CDR1 LGHNA, CDR2 YSLEER. CDR3 DNA sequence: TGCGCCACTATCGGAGAAGAGACCCAGTACTTC. Protein sequence: CATIGEETQYF.

The chain carries TRBV18 and TRBJ2-7; 11 bases are shared with TRBD2. The germline gives CDR1 KGHSH, CDR2 LQKENI. This CDR3 spans 15 amino acids. J lost 1 base, V lost 5 bases, and 4 bases had no gene match. CDR3 sequence: CASSKTSGASYEQYF. DNA of the CDR3: TGTGCCAGCTCAAAGACTAGCGGGGCGTCCTACGAGCAGTACTTC.

This clonotype has just a few counts. The chain couples TRBV7-6 to TRBJ2-1; 7 positions match TRBD1. The CDR3 contains 13 residues. The germline gives CDR1 SGHVS, CDR2 FNYEAQ. After removal of 5 bases from V and 5 bases from J, the junction contained 3 bases not matched to a gene. This CDR3 reads CASSPGQDNEQFF. CDR3 DNA: TGTGCCAGCAGCCCTGGACAGGACAATGAGCAGTTCTTC.

The rearrangement links TRBV9 to TRBJ2-5; 9 nucleotides align to TRBD2. The J call may not be correct, given that the DNA end is closer to TRBJ2-7. The CDR3 contains 15 residues. CDR1 and CDR2 (germline): SGDLS, YYNGEE. CDR3: CASSQLAGGPFEQYF. The CDR3 nucleotides read TGTGCCAGCAGCCAATTGGCGGGAGGGCCCTTCGAGCAGTACTTC.

V is TRBV3-1 and J is TRBJ1-2; D is uncertain. This CDR3 spans 13 amino acids. Trimming removed 4 bases from V and 6 bases from J, with 12 bases in between. Germline values: CDR1 LGHDT, CDR2 YNNKEL (reference sequence). CDR3 in DNA: TGTGCCAGCAGCCTGCCAGCCAGAGATGGCTACACCTTC. It specifies CASSLPARDGYTF. Filled out from reference TRBV3-1 and TRBJ1-2, the complete variable domain reads DTAVSQTPKYLVTQMGNDKSIKCEQNLGHDTMYWYKQDSKKFLKIMFSYNNKELIINETVPNRFSPKSPDKAHLNLHINSLELGDSAVYFCASSLPARDGYTFGSGTRLTVV.

This clonotype was counted a few times. The genes are TRBV12-3 or TRBV12-4 and TRBJ2-7; possible D gene TRBD2, 6 bases. Trimming took off 6 bases at V and 1 base at J, with 13 bases between the two ends. This CDR3 spans 14 amino acids. The CDR3 loop reads CASSPAGLSYEQYF. The CDR3 nucleotides are TGTGCCAGCAGCCCAGCGGGCCTTTCCTACGAGCAGTACTTC.

This clonotype was detected only a few times. The chain is built from TRBV5-6 and TRBJ2-5; D is ambiguous. Germline values: CDR1 SGHDT, CDR2 YYEEEE. The CDR3 loop spans 14 amino acids. V was pared by 2 bases and J by 5 bases, with 13 bases between. The CDR3 loop reads CASSLGPSGETQYF. For the CDR3, the DNA is TGTGCCAGCAGCTTAGGACCATCCGGTGAGACCCAGTACTTC. The full variable domain, completed using reference TRBV5-6 and TRBJ2-5, is DAGVTQSPTHLIKTRGQQVTLRCSPKSGHDTVSWYQQALGQGPQFIFQYYEEEERQRGNFPDRFSGHQFPNYSSELNVNALLLGDSALYLCASSLGPSGETQYFGPGTRLLVL.

This clonotype was counted at least ten times. The genes are TRBV9 and TRBJ2-5; TRBD2 agrees at 8 bases. The germline V gene encodes CDR1 SGDLS and CDR2 YYNGEE. Losses at the gene ends were 4 bases for V and 2 bases for J; bases not matched to a gene: 13. The CDR3 runs 17 residues. The CDR3 sequence is CASSPRGGQPSQETQYF. The CDR3 DNA follows: TGTGCCAGCAGCCCCCGGGGGGGGCAACCTTCACAAGAGACCCAGTACTTC.

This clonotype was counted only a few times. The chain couples TRBV20-1 to TRBJ1-2; perhaps TRBD1 as D (5 bases). The V gene's germline CDR1 is DFQATT and CDR2 SNEGSKA (reference sequence). The V end lost 2 bases, the J end lost 8 bases, and 12 bases lay between the germline ends. This CDR3 is built from 12 residues. In nucleotides, the CDR3 is TGCAGTGCTAGACCAGGGCAGGACGGCTACACCTTC. Translation gives CSARPGQDGYTF.

This clonotype was observed a single time. As DNA, the CDR3 is TGTGCCAGCAGTGAAGGGGCTTTAGGGGACAGGGGGGCCAAAAACATTCAGTACTTC. Translating it yields CASSEGALGDRGAKNIQYF. The chain joins TRBV6-1 to TRBJ2-4; TRBD1 agrees at 11 bases. The CDR3 extends over 19 amino acids. Germline lookup yields CDR1 MNHNS and CDR2 SASEGT. V shed 1 base, J shed 1 base, and the junction held 9 bases outside the gene matches.

This clonotype was seen a handful of times. Written as DNA, the CDR3 is TGTGCCAGCAGTTACACAAGGACAGGGCTGTACGAGCAGTACTTC. This encodes CASSYTRTGLYEQYF. The rearrangement joins TRBV6-5 to TRBJ2-7, with 8 bases aligning to TRBD1. Germline loops: CDR1 MNHEY, CDR2 SVGAGI. The CDR3 runs to 15 residues. V was pared by 2 bases and J by 4 bases, with 7 bases of the junction left unmatched.

This chain links TRBV7-9 with TRBJ2-5, with 9 bases matching TRBD2. CDR1 SEHNR and CDR2 FQNEAQ come from the germline V gene (reference sequence). V lost 2 bases and J lost 4; bases outside the gene matches: 5. The CDR3 contains 15 residues. The CDR3 DNA reads TGTGCCAGCAGCTTATCTAGCGGGATTGGAGAGACCCAGTACTTC. This encodes CASSLSSGIGETQYF.

This clonotype was picked up a small number of times. J is TRBJ2-1 and V is TRBV3-1; D possibly corresponds to TRBD1 (7 bases). The V and J ends lost 8 bases and 3 bases respectively, with 14 bases between them. The CDR3 has 14 residues. Germline V gives CDR1 LGHDT, CDR2 YNNKEL (reference sequence). The CDR3 DNA follows: TGTGCCAGCGAGCAGGGGGGTCTCTACAATGAGCAGTTCTTC. Amino acid sequence: CASEQGGLYNEQFF.

The J gene is TRBJ2-1, the V gene TRBV12-3 or TRBV12-4; TRBD2 matches 14 bases. The CDR3 contains 16 residues. V lost 5 bases, J lost 10 bases, and 10 bases stayed unmatched. CDR3 DNA sequence: TGTGCCAGCAGTCCGTCGACTAGCGGGAGGGCGAGGGAGCAGTTCTTC. Translating it yields CASSPSTSGRAREQFF.

The chain joins TRBV24-1 to TRBJ2-3, with 14 bases matching TRBD2. Germline trimming cut 6 bases from V and 4 bases from J; bases unmatched to any gene: 2. There are 15 residues in the CDR3. Germline V gives CDR1 KGHDR, CDR2 SFDVKD. The DNA for the CDR3 is TGTGCCACCAGTCGACTAGCGGGGGGGTCAGATACGCAGTATTTT. It yields the protein CATSRLAGGSDTQYF.

The CDR3 region has the DNA TGCGCCAGCAGCTTGGTCCCAGGGGGCGTTTACGAGCAGTACTTC. Translated: CASSLVPGGVYEQYF. This chain connects TRBV5-1 to TRBJ2-7; 8 nucleotides line up with TRBD1. Germline V gives CDR1 SGHRS, CDR2 YFSETQ. The CDR3 covers 15 residues. V shed 0 bases, J shed 4 bases, and the junction held 6 bases outside the gene matches.

This clonotype was found a few times. V and J are TRBV28 and TRBJ2-7, with TRBD2 as a possible D gene (5 bases). Trimming shortened V by 6 bases and J by 1 base, and 16 bases separated the two germline ends. Germline lookup yields CDR1 MDHEN and CDR2 SYDVKM. The length of the CDR3 is 15 residues. The CDR3 bases are TGTGCCAGCAGCCATCCCGGGGTCGAATCCTACGAGCAGTACTTC. Translated, it gives CASSHPGVESYEQYF.

The chain couples TRBV7-9 to TRBJ2-5; 7 positions agree with TRBD1. This CDR3 has 13 residues. Trimming took 3 bases from V and 5 from J; bases not matched to a gene: 3. CDR1 and CDR2 from the germline V gene are SEHNR and FQNEAQ (reference sequence). CDR3 sequence: CASSLTGFETQYF. CDR3 coding DNA: TGTGCCAGCAGCTTGACAGGGTTTGAGACCCAGTACTTC.

The rearrangement links TRBV6-1 to TRBJ2-1; weak D call: TRBD2 (5 bases). Germline CDR1 MNHNS, CDR2 SASEGT. Between the trimmed V and J ends, which lost 10 bases and 1 base, there was a span of 14 bases. This CDR3 has 14 amino acids. This CDR3 reads CATLPRTSYNEQFF. Here the CDR3 DNA reads TGTGCCACCTTACCCCGGACTTCCTACAATGAGCAGTTCTTC.

V and J are TRBV5-4 and TRBJ2-7; D may be TRBD1 or TRBD2 (5 bases each). The germline V gene has CDR1 SGHNT and CDR2 YYREEE (reference sequence). The germline V and J ends were trimmed by 3 bases and 6 bases, with 10 bases remaining between them. The CDR3 consists of 12 residues. CDR3 nucleotides: TGTGCCAGCAGCTCCGGGGCTTTCGAGCAGTACTTC. This encodes CASSSGAFEQYF.

V and J are TRBV5-1 and TRBJ2-7, with 10 bases that match TRBD1. The V gene end was trimmed by 5 bases and the J gene end by 1 base; junction bases not matched to a gene: 6. The CDR3 consists of 15 residues. Germline CDR1 reads SGHRS; CDR2 reads YFSETQ. The CDR3 DNA is TGCGCCAGCAGACGCGGGACAGGGGCTTCCTACGAGCAGTACTTC. Translation gives CASRRGTGASYEQYF. Using reference TRBV5-1 and TRBJ2-7 for the parts outside the CDR3, the full variable domain is KAGVTQTPRYLIKTRGQQVTLSCSPISGHRSVSWYQQTPGQGLQFLFEYFSETQRNKGNFPGRFSGRQFSNSRSEMNVSTLELGDSALYLCASRRGTGASYEQYFGPGTRLTVT.

This rearrangement joins TRBV28 to TRBJ2-5; 7 positions agree with TRBD2. The germline V gene has CDR1 MDHEN and CDR2 SYDVKM. The CDR3 runs 14 residues. V gave up 6 bases and J gave up 4 bases; unmatched junction bases: 8. CDR3 protein: CASRHWGRGETQYF. The DNA of the CDR3 is TGTGCCAGCAGACACTGGGGGAGGGGAGAGACCCAGTACTTC. Using reference TRBV28 and TRBJ2-5 for the parts outside the CDR3, the full variable domain is DVKVTQSSRYLVKRTGEKVFLECVQDMDHENMFWYRQDPGLGLRLIYFSYDVKMKEKGDIPEGYSVSREKKERFSLILESASTNQTSMYLCASRHWGRGETQYFGPGTRLLVL.

This clonotype was detected once. This chain joins TRBV9 and TRBJ2-1; the D gene is possibly TRBD2 (5 bases). Trimming removed 3 bases from V and 4 bases from J, with 11 bases in between. The CDR3 runs 14 residues. CDR1 is SGDLS and CDR2 is YYNGEE in the germline V gene. CDR3 coding DNA: TGTGCCAGCAGCGCGGGGATTGGGTACAATGAGCAGTTCTTC. It codes for CASSAGIGYNEQFF.

The chain uses TRBV29-1 and TRBJ2-1; D is possibly TRBD2 (5 bases). CDR3 length equals 10 residues. CDR1 and CDR2 from the germline V gene are SQVTM and ANQGSEA. CDR3: CIAVEDEQFF. The DNA for the CDR3 is TGCATCGCGGTGGAGGATGAGCAGTTCTTC.

This clonotype appeared a few times. The chain couples TRBV10-2 to TRBJ2-7; 7 bases line up with TRBD2. The CDR3 loop spans 17 amino acids. Trimming cost V 0 bases and J 3 bases; bases outside gene matches: 11. CDR1 is WSHSY and CDR2 is SAAADI in the germline V gene. The CDR3 is CASSESISETSLYEQYF. CDR3 in DNA: TGCGCCAGCAGTGAGTCGATCAGCGAGACTAGCCTCTACGAGCAGTACTTC.